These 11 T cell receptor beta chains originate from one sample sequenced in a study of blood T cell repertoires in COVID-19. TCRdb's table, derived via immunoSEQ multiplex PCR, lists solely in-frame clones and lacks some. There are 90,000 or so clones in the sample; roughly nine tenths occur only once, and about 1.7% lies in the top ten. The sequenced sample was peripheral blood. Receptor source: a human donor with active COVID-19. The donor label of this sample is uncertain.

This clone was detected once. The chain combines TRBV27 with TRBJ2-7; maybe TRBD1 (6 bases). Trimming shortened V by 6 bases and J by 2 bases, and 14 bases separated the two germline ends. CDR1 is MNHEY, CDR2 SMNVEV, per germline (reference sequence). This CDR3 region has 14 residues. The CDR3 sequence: CASSLGPGAYEQYF. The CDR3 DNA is TGTGCCAGCAGCCTTGGGCCAGGGGCCTACGAGCAGTACTTC.

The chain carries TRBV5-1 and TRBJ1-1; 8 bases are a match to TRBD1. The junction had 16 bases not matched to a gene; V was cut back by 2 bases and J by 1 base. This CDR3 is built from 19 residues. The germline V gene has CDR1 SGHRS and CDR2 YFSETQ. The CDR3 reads CASSLLWTGTSRGNTEAFF. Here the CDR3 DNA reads TGCGCCAGCAGCTTACTGTGGACAGGGACTTCGCGTGGGAACACTGAAGCTTTCTTT. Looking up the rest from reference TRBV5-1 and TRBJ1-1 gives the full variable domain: KAGVTQTPRYLIKTRGQQVTLSCSPISGHRSVSWYQQTPGQGLQFLFEYFSETQRNKGNFPGRFSGRQFSNSRSEMNVSTLELGDSALYLCASSLLWTGTSRGNTEAFFGQGTRLTVV.

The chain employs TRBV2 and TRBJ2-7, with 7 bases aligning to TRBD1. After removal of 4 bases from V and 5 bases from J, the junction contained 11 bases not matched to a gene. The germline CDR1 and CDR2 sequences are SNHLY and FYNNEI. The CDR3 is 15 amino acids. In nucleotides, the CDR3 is TGTGCCAGCAGTGCCCAGAGCCAGGGGGTTGACGAGCAGTACTTC. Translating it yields CASSAQSQGVDEQYF.

The CDR3 DNA is TGTGCCACCCAAGGACAGGCGTTAATCAATCAGCCCCAGCATTTT. Protein product: CATQGQALINQPQHF. This chain uses TRBV28 with TRBJ1-5; 7 bases line up with TRBD1. With 10 bases clipped from V and 3 bases from J, the junction kept 12 bases outside the gene matches. Germline CDR1 is MDHEN and CDR2 is SYDVKM. The length of the CDR3 is 15 residues.

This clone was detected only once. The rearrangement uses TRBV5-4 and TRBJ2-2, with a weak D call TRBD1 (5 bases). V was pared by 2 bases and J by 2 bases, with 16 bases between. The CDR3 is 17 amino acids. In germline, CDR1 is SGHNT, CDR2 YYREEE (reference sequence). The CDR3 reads CASSFDSPDTNTGELFF. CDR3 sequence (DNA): TGTGCCAGCAGCTTTGATTCCCCGGACACCAACACCGGGGAGCTGTTTTTT.

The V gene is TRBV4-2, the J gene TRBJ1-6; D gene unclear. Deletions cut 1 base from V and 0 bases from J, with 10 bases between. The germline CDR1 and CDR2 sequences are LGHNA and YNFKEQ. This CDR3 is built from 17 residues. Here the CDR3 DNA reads TGTGCCAGCAGCCAAGTCGAGCGGAGCTCCTATAATTCACCCCTCCACTTT. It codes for CASSQVERSSYNSPLHF.

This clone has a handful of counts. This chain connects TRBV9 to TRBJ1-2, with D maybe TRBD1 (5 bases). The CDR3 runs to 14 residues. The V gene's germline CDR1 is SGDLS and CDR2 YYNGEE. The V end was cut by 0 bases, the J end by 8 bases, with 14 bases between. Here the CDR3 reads CASSVAAQGRGYTF. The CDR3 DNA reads TGTGCCAGCAGCGTAGCGGCCCAGGGTCGGGGCTACACCTTC.

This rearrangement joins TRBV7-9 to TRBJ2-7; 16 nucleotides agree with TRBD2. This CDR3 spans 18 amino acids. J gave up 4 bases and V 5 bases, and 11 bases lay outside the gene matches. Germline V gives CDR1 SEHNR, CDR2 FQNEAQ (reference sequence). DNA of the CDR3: TGTGCCAGCAGCCCCGGGACTAGCGGGGGGGCGAGGATATACGAGCAGTACTTC. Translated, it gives CASSPGTSGGARIYEQYF.

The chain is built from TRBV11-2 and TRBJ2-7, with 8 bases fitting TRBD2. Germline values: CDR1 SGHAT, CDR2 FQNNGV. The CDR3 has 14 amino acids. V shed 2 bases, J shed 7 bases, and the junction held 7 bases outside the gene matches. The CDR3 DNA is TGTGCCAGCAGCTTAAGACACTCGGGGGGGGAGCAGTACTTC. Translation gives CASSLRHSGGEQYF. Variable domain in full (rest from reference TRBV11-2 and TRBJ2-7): EAGVAQSPRYKIIEKRQSVAFWCNPISGHATLYWYQQILGQGPKLLIQFQNNGVVDDSQLPKDRFSAERLKGVDSTLKIQPAKLEDSAVYLCASSLRHSGGEQYFGPGTRLTVT.

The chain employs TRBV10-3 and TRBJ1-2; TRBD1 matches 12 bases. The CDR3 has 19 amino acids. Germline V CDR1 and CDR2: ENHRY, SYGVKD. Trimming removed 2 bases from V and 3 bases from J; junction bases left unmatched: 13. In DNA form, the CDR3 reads TGTGCCATCAGTGAGGTCTCGGGGACAGGGGGCGAAGTTGACTATGGCTACACCTTC. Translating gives CAISEVSGTGGEVDYGYTF.

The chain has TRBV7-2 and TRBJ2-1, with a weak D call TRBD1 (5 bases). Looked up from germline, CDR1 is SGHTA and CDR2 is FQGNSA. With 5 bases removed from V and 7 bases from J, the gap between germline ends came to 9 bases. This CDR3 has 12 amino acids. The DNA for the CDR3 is TGTGCCAGCAGCACGCAGGGTAATGAGCAGTTCTTC. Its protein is CASSTQGNEQFF. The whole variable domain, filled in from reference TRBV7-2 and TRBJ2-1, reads GAGVSQSPSNKVTEKGKDVELRCDPISGHTALYWYRQSLGQGLEFLIYFQGNSAPDKSGLPSDRFSAERTGGSVSTLTIQRTQQEDSAVYLCASSTQGNEQFFGPGTRLTVL.